This TCR beta chain was sequenced for a study of T cells after yellow fever vaccination. Study results and caveats: Clonotypes shared by both compartments, CD4 and CD8, made up a small share. Detected again after the booster were most primary-vaccination clones, at 95% to 98% CD4 and 88% CD8. Peaking faster, on day 5 versus 15, the secondary response was nonetheless weaker.

Synthesis of TCR cDNA relied on 5'RACE template switching, which attached a universal primer site and UMIs. TCRdb passed the 5' RACE reads through MiXCR, listing each CDR3 protein once. This table has approximately 510,000 distinct CDR3 sequences, around a fifth appearing once. On this clonotype itself: What it binds is unknown.

The CDR3 sequence is 13 residues long. Trimming took 3 bases from V and 1 from J, leaving 6 bases between them. The V gene's germline CDR1 is ENHRY and CDR2 SYGVKD. This sequence originates from a man younger than 35 who received the YFV17D yellow fever vaccine. Source: PBMCs, taken more than 20 days after the first yellow fever vaccination. J is TRBJ2-5 and V is TRBV10-3; D is uncertain. Here the CDR3 DNA reads TGTGCCATCAGTGACCGGAGCCAAGAGACCCAGTACTTC. Translating it yields CAISDRSQETQYF.